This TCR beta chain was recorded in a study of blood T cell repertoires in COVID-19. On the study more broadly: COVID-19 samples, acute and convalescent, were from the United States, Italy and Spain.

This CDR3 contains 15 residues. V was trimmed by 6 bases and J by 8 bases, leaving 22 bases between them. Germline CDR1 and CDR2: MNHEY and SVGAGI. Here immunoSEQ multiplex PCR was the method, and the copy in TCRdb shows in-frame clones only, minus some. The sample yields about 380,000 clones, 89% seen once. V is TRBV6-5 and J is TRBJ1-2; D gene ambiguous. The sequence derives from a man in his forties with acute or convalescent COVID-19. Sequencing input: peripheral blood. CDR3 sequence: CASSPSRRGGGGYTF. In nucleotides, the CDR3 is TGTGCCAGCAGCCCCTCGCGACGGGGAGGAGGAGGCTACACCTTC.